One and the same sample provided the 10 T cell receptor beta chains below, sequenced in a study of CD8 T cells in Susac syndrome. Random hexamers were used to reverse transcribe an amount of about 0.5 to 1 ug RNA. TCRdb processed the immunoSEQ multiplex PCR reads anew with MiXCR; each CDR3 protein has one entry. This table holds around 230,000 distinct CDR3 sequences, about 95% found once. The source material was CD4+ T cells from PBMCs. The receptors were sampled from a human donor with multiple sclerosis.

V usage is TRBV18 and J usage is TRBJ1-1; no reliable D call. Germline values: CDR1 KGHSH, CDR2 LQKENI. Trimming pared 5 bases from V and 3 bases from J, leaving 10 bases between. The CDR3 extends over 13 amino acids. CDR3 residues: CASSVNRDTEAFF. CDR3 sequence (DNA): TGTGCCAGCTCAGTCAACAGAGACACTGAAGCTTTCTTT.

The rearrangement joins TRBV15 to TRBJ1-2; tentatively, D is TRBD1 (6 bases). The germline V gene has CDR1 LNHNV and CDR2 YYDKDF (reference sequence). The CDR3 covers 14 residues. The V end lost 5 bases, the J end lost 3 bases, and 13 bases lay between the germline ends. CDR3 loop: CATSRRDTDYGYTF. The CDR3 DNA reads TGTGCCACCAGCCGAAGGGACACTGACTATGGCTACACCTTC.

The chain links TRBV15 to TRBJ2-3; D call uncertain. Trimming pared 1 base from V and 6 bases from J, leaving 5 bases between. The CDR3 contains 12 residues. In germline, CDR1 is LNHNV, CDR2 YYDKDF (reference sequence). CDR3 nucleotides: TGTGCCACCAGCAGAGGAAGTGATACGCAGTATTTT. Protein sequence: CATSRGSDTQYF.

The V and J genes are TRBV13 and TRBJ2-6; possible D gene TRBD2, 6 bases. The CDR3 length is 19 residues. CDR1 and CDR2 from the germline V gene are PRHDT and FYEKMQ (reference sequence). Trimming left V 4 bases short and J 1 base short, with 20 bases between. Here the CDR3 DNA reads TGTGCCAGCAGCTCCCGGGGACTCCTCTCCCCTTCTGGGGCCAACGTCCTGACTTTC. It encodes CASSSRGLLSPSGANVLTF.

The CDR3 here is CASSLRGTGSPGANVLTF. The CDR3 nucleotides are TGTGCCAGCAGTTTAAGGGGGACAGGGAGCCCTGGGGCCAACGTCCTGACTTTC. J is TRBJ2-6 and V is TRBV27; TRBD1 matches at 9 bases. The CDR3 consists of 18 residues. Trimming took 2 bases from V and 2 from J; bases not matched to a gene: 7. Germline V gene lookup returns CDR1 MNHEY and CDR2 SMNVEV (reference sequence). The full variable domain, rest sourced from reference TRBV27 and TRBJ2-6, is EAQVTQNPRYLITVTGKKLTVTCSQNMNHEYMSWYRQDPGLGLRQIYYSMNVEVTDKGDVPEGYKVSRKEKRNFPLILESPSPNQTSLYFCASSLRGTGSPGANVLTFGAGSRLTVL.

The chain uses TRBV6-5 and TRBJ2-7; TRBD2 aligns across 7 bases. Germline V lookup: CDR1 MNHEY, CDR2 SVGAGI. The J segment lost 2 bases and the V segment lost 0 bases, leaving 7 bases of the junction unmatched. The CDR3 loop spans 16 amino acids. The chain's CDR3 is CASSYSGGSPTYEQYF. CDR3 in DNA: TGTGCCAGCAGTTACTCTGGCGGGAGTCCCACCTACGAGCAGTACTTC.

The rearrangement links TRBV27 to TRBJ2-3; a weak D match, TRBD2 (6 bases). Germline CDR1 and CDR2: MNHEY and SMNVEV (reference sequence). The CDR3 is 15 amino acids. Trimming pared 0 bases from V and 3 bases from J, leaving 10 bases between. Here the CDR3 reads CASSLSAGKTDTQYF. CDR3 coding DNA: TGTGCCAGCAGTTTATCCGCGGGGAAGACAGATACGCAGTATTTT.

The genes are TRBV3-1 and TRBJ1-1, with D hard to call. The CDR3 extends over 13 amino acids. CDR1 and CDR2 from the germline V gene are LGHDT and YNNKEL (reference sequence). V lost 4 bases and J 3 bases, leaving 9 bases between the germline ends. The CDR3 sequence is CASSPSGYTEAFF. Here the CDR3 DNA reads TGTGCCAGCAGCCCGTCGGGTTACACTGAAGCTTTCTTT.

This clonotype occurred once. This sequence joins TRBV18 and TRBJ2-3; the D gene is possibly TRBD2 (6 bases). The length of the CDR3 is 14 residues. Trimming took 1 base from V and 8 from J, leaving 13 bases between them. CDR1 and CDR2 (germline): KGHSH, LQKENI. The CDR3 DNA is TGTGCCAGCTCACCACTAGCGGACCAAGTTACGCAGTATTTT. Translating it yields CASSPLADQVTQYF.

CDR3 residues: CSVGLGQGIETQYF. The CDR3 bases are TGCAGCGTTGGTCTGGGACAGGGTATAGAGACCCAGTACTTC. The V and J genes are TRBV29-1 and TRBJ2-5; 9 nucleotides align to TRBD1. Germline CDR1 and CDR2: SQVTM and ANQGSEA. With V trimmed by 4 bases and J by 4 bases, 7 bases remained unmatched. This CDR3 is built from 14 residues.